This is a list of T cell receptor beta chains from one sample in a study of graft-versus-host responses after intestinal transplantation. Method: immunoSEQ multiplex PCR; TCRdb's copy keeps in-frame clones and lacks some. Here the sample spans about 110,000 clones, 85% to 95% being singletons. These receptors have no identified antigens. The material sequenced was unstimulated CD8+ T cells sorted from spleen or lymph node cells, taken before intestinal transplant. Source of these receptors: a human donor who received an intestinal transplant. CDR3s leave out the opening cysteine and the closing phenylalanine or tryptophan.

v_gene: TRBV6-6; j_gene: TRBJ2-5; CDR3aa: ASSKTGTFEETQY
v_gene: TRBV9; j_gene: TRBJ2-3; CDR3aa: ASSPAGQGQGTDTQY
v_gene: TRBV9; j_gene: TRBJ2-1; CDR3aa: ASSNAVGSYNEQF
v_gene: TRBV19; j_gene: TRBJ2-7; CDR3aa: ASSIGTGDPYEQY
v_gene: TRBV15; j_gene: TRBJ2-7; CDR3aa: ATSRDGGRPYEQY
v_gene: TRBV19; j_gene: TRBJ2-1; CDR3aa: ASSIRAGVRYNEQF
v_gene: TRBV29-1; j_gene: TRBJ2-1; CDR3aa: SVVSISSYNEQF
v_gene: TRBV15; j_gene: TRBJ2-1; CDR3aa: ATSRGLMEGSLYNEQF
v_gene: TRBV19; j_gene: TRBJ1-5; CDR3aa: ASSIGGLHSNQPQH
v_gene: TRBV4-1; j_gene: TRBJ2-1; CDR3aa: ASTPGDSYNEQF
v_gene: TRBV9; j_gene: TRBJ2-1; CDR3aa: ASSAGEGGGYNEQF
v_gene: TRBV10-1; j_gene: TRBJ2-2; CDR3aa: ASGRGGGTGELF
v_gene: TRBV6-5; j_gene: TRBJ2-7; CDR3aa: ASSYSAGRYEQY
v_gene: TRBV6-5; j_gene: TRBJ2-2; CDR3aa: ASSYYGAANTGELF
v_gene: TRBV5-1; j_gene: TRBJ1-3; CDR3aa: ASRQYLILDGTNSGNTIY
v_gene: TRBV6-6; j_gene: TRBJ2-1; CDR3aa: ASLGRQGASGEQF
v_gene: TRBV6-5; j_gene: TRBJ2-7; CDR3aa: ASSYQGDNSYEQY
v_gene: TRBV7-2; j_gene: TRBJ1-1; CDR3aa: ASSLEGTANTEAF
v_gene: TRBV9; j_gene: TRBJ2-3; CDR3aa: ASSPLKDTQY
v_gene: TRBV7-9; j_gene: TRBJ2-7; CDR3aa: AGVAGASYEQY
v_gene: TRBV5-5; j_gene: TRBJ1-5; CDR3aa: ASSLSELSGGAFNQPQH
v_gene: TRBV7-6; j_gene: TRBJ2-2; CDR3aa: ASSLGSHTGELF
v_gene: TRBV6-6; j_gene: TRBJ2-4; CDR3aa: ASSYPGIQY
v_gene: TRBV7-9; j_gene: TRBJ2-3; CDR3aa: ASSLGSRGQRYTDTQY
v_gene: TRBV7-6; j_gene: TRBJ2-2; CDR3aa: ASSPNSGELF
v_gene: TRBV27; j_gene: TRBJ2-4; CDR3aa: ASTLLTLGPGNIQY
v_gene: TRBV27; j_gene: TRBJ2-2; CDR3aa: ASSLRRGGELF
v_gene: TRBV6-1; j_gene: TRBJ1-2; CDR3aa: ASSDRGGGYGYT
v_gene: TRBV7-9; j_gene: TRBJ1-6; CDR3aa: ASSLGGSPLH
v_gene: TRBV11-2; j_gene: TRBJ2-7; CDR3aa: ASLDWRTSYEQY
v_gene: TRBV27; j_gene: TRBJ2-1; CDR3aa: ASSSDPEGDNEQF
v_gene: TRBV15; j_gene: TRBJ2-1; CDR3aa: ATSRGSLVNEQF
v_gene: TRBV11-2; j_gene: TRBJ2-5; CDR3aa: ASSPGLAGGGQETQY
v_gene: TRBV18; j_gene: TRBJ2-7; CDR3aa: ASSPQPRTSGSIDEQY
v_gene: TRBV5-4; j_gene: TRBJ2-7; CDR3aa: ASSPRGGEQY
v_gene: TRBV30; j_gene: TRBJ1-1; CDR3aa: AWGANTEAF
v_gene: TRBV19; j_gene: TRBJ1-1; CDR3aa: ASSITREGTEAF
v_gene: TRBV19; j_gene: TRBJ2-7; CDR3aa: ASSFTDRGPYEQY
v_gene: TRBV6-1; j_gene: TRBJ2-2; CDR3aa: ASSEAGISGTGELF
v_gene: TRBV10-1; j_gene: TRBJ2-3; CDR3aa: ASSTGVGDTQY
v_gene: TRBV13; j_gene: TRBJ2-7; CDR3aa: ASSHPGTSLYEQY
v_gene: TRBV19; j_gene: TRBJ1-1; CDR3aa: ASSIGGVNTEAF